The T cell receptor (beta chain) described here comes from a study of T-cell memory formation after mild COVID-19 (dated by TCRdb to the early 2020s). In the study overall: Most TCR sequence clusters were specific to one of the two donors. T-cell clones expanding and contracting after mild COVID-19 in a couple of donors were tracked by longitudinal TCRalpha and TCRbeta repertoire sequencing. The cohort comprised two young, previously healthy adult volunteers, one female and one male. General study outcomes and caveats: Some responding clones were found in pre-infection memory, which suggests that pre-existing cross-reactive memory T cells took part in the SARS-CoV-2 response. Contracting CD4+ clones were located mainly in the CM and EM memory subsets, whereas CD8+ clones were found to be enriched in EMRA. The study included only a couple of mild cases, and larger cohorts that include severe cases with pre-infection samples were judged to be necessary. From day 15 to 85, contracting clones showed balanced CD4/CD8 phenotypes, whereas a second wave of clones that expanded from day 15 to 37 leaned towards CD4+. Whether the second-wave clones peaking on day 37 were SARS-CoV-2 specific was not confirmed.

From its cysteine to its phenylalanine, the CDR3 spans 14 amino acids. The retained sequence is limited to the CDR3, 42 bases, with the frame set at the first base. From V the trimming removes 5 bases and from J it removes 2 bases, while the gene matches leave 2 bases of the junction unaccounted for. Looking up the germline V gene (reference sequence) yields CDR1 LNHDA and CDR2 SQIVND. Sequencing relied on an Illumina NovaSeq 6000. cDNA libraries for TCRalpha and TCRbeta were prepared by 5'RACE using constant-segment primers, with sample barcodes and unique molecular identifiers added. RNA was extracted from every sample with Trizol reagent. Amplification of the libraries took two PCR steps, and the second step added a second sample barcode plus Illumina TruSeq adapters. The libraries were sequenced on an Illumina NovaSeq using 2 x 150 bp paired-end reads. On the authors' methods: The reads were demultiplexed and collapsed into UMI-guided consensus sequences using migec v1.2.7. With mixcr v2.1.11, UMI consensuses were aligned to TRA and TRB V and J templates and assembled into clonotypes. Expanded or contracted clonotypes were those called significant by both edgeR and NoisET, with noise models trained on biological replicates. edgeR calls used a false discovery rate-adjusted p below 0.01 and a log2 fold-change threshold of 1. PCA with hierarchical clustering of max-normalized trajectories of the 1000 most abundant clonotypes was used as exploratory dynamics analysis. Separately sequenced CD4+ and CD8+ repertoires were used to assign a CD4 or CD8 phenotype to each responding clone. Through fastp at Q25 and MiXCR, TCRdb rebuilt clones from the public reads, retaining in-frame beta chains. Entries are consolidated by CDR3 protein sequence, retaining the most common genes and DNA. TCRdb, not the authors, supplied the V and J calls. The sample yields 200,000 to 250,000 distinct CDR3 sequences; 15% to 17% were counted once. The ten top clones hold about 2% of the sample.

Ficoll-Paque density gradient centrifugation was the method used to isolate PBMCs. This clonotype has just a few counts. Its antigen is currently not known. Base qualities are not recorded, but no much larger clone differs from it by a single base. The sequencing input was PBMCs or a T cell subset sorted from them (not recorded which). The chain links TRBV19 with TRBJ2-3; the central 9 bases match TRBD2. The clonotype comes from an adult woman who had mild COVID-19 (a few samples of this study predate the infection). The sample titles of this study are shuffled in the database, so cell type and time point are left out; the donor was told from shared clones. The CDR3 loop reads CASSLAGITDTQYF. The DNA sequence follows: TGTGCCAGTAGTCTAGCGGGGATCACAGATACGCAGTATTTT.